This is a list of T cell receptor beta chains from one sample in a study of T-cell memory formation after mild COVID-19. From the 5' RACE reads, TCRdb called clonotypes with MiXCR, one entry per CDR3 protein. Seen here are under 400,000 distinct CDR3 sequences, approximately 21% observed once, and the top ten hold roughly an eighth. Sequencing was done on a sample of PBMCs or a T cell subset sorted from them (not recorded which). Every receptor here comes from an adult woman who had mild COVID-19 (a few samples of this study predate the infection). Cell type and time point are not known. Each CDR3 is given with its conserved first and last residue. D genes are given only for firm matches. Size values are once, few and many counts, or a class for expanded clones, and some rows have none.

D gene: .
clone size: few
J gene: TRBJ1-2
V gene: TRBV14
CDR3 DNA: TGTGCCAGCAGTCAAGCCCCTCTCTATGGCTACACCTTC
CDR3 protein: CASSQAPLYGYTF

D gene: TRBD1
clone size: .
J gene: TRBJ2-1
V gene: TRBV14
CDR3 DNA: TGTGCCAGCAGCCAAGCAAATGGACAGGCAATCTACAATGAGCAGTTCTTC
CDR3 protein: CASSQANGQAIYNEQFF

D gene: .
clone size: .
J gene: TRBJ2-7
V gene: TRBV18
CDR3 DNA: TGTGCCAGCTCACCCGCGGGGAGCCCCTACGAGCAGTACTTC
CDR3 protein: CASSPAGSPYEQYF

D gene: TRBD1
clone size: many
J gene: TRBJ2-5
V gene: TRBV5-5
CDR3 DNA: TGTGCCAGCAGTCGGGACAGGGGCCAAGAGACCCAGTACTTC
CDR3 protein: CASSRDRGQETQYF

D gene: .
clone size: few
J gene: TRBJ2-7
V gene: TRBV20-1
CDR3 DNA: TGCAGTGCTAGCCCCGAGAGGGTACCTTACTACGAGCAGTACTTC
CDR3 protein: CSASPERVPYYEQYF

D gene: TRBD1
clone size: many
J gene: TRBJ1-5
V gene: TRBV12-3/TRBV12-4
CDR3 DNA: TGTGCCAGCAGTCTACAGGGGGGAAATCAGCCCCAGCATTTT
CDR3 protein: CASSLQGGNQPQHF

D gene: .
clone size: .
J gene: TRBJ1-1
V gene: TRBV11-3
CDR3 DNA: TGTGCCAGCAGCTTAGATCGTGACGGACGTGACACTGAAGCTTTCTTT
CDR3 protein: CASSLDRDGRDTEAFF

D gene: TRBD1
clone size: few
J gene: TRBJ1-5
V gene: TRBV20-1
CDR3 DNA: TGCAGTGCTAGAATGGACAGGGGCGATCAGCCCCAGCATTTT
CDR3 protein: CSARMDRGDQPQHF

D gene: .
clone size: few
J gene: TRBJ2-3
V gene: TRBV20-1
CDR3 DNA: TGCAGTGCCACCGCTTACAGGGGCACAGATACGCAGTATTTT
CDR3 protein: CSATAYRGTDTQYF

D gene: TRBD2
clone size: .
J gene: TRBJ2-1
V gene: TRBV12-3/TRBV12-4
CDR3 DNA: TGTGCCAGCAGGGGGGGACTAGCGGGAGTCCTAGCAAATGAGCAGTTCTTC
CDR3 protein: CASRGGLAGVLANEQFF

D gene: TRBD2
clone size: .
J gene: TRBJ2-1
V gene: TRBV5-1
CDR3 DNA: TGCGCCAGCAGCCCCAGCGGGGGTGAGCAGTTCTTC
CDR3 protein: CASSPSGGEQFF

D gene: .
clone size: .
J gene: TRBJ1-2
V gene: TRBV5-5
CDR3 DNA: TGTGCCAGCAGCTTGGATCCCGGGCAGACCAGCTATGGCTACACCTTC
CDR3 protein: CASSLDPGQTSYGYTF

D gene: TRBD2
clone size: .
J gene: TRBJ2-1
V gene: TRBV4-1
CDR3 DNA: TGCGCCAGCAGCGCCGGGGGGGCCAGATTCCACAATGAGCAGTTCTTC
CDR3 protein: CASSAGGARFHNEQFF

D gene: .
clone size: .
J gene: TRBJ2-7
V gene: TRBV4-1
CDR3 DNA: TGCGCCAGCAGCCAAGGCCCCGCTTCCACCTACGAGCAGTACTTC
CDR3 protein: CASSQGPASTYEQYF

D gene: .
clone size: .
J gene: TRBJ2-3
V gene: TRBV6-4
CDR3 DNA: TGTGCCAGCAGCGTTCGAGCGGGCACAGATACGCAGTATTTT
CDR3 protein: CASSVRAGTDTQYF

D gene: TRBD1
clone size: few
J gene: TRBJ1-2
V gene: TRBV15
CDR3 DNA: TGTGCCACCAGCAGAGACCAGGGGGCAACTGGCTACACCTTC
CDR3 protein: CATSRDQGATGYTF

D gene: TRBD2
clone size: .
J gene: TRBJ2-7
V gene: TRBV20-1
CDR3 DNA: TGCAGTGCGGAGTTAGCGGGGGCGACCTACGAGCAGTACTTC
CDR3 protein: CSAELAGATYEQYF

D gene: .
clone size: .
J gene: TRBJ2-7
V gene: TRBV5-1
CDR3 DNA: TGCGCCAGCAGCTTGGAGGGTCTAGGTTACGAGCAGTACTTC
CDR3 protein: CASSLEGLGYEQYF

D gene: .
clone size: .
J gene: TRBJ1-2
V gene: TRBV19
CDR3 DNA: TGTGCCAGTAGCTTGGACAGAATATATGGCTACACCTTC
CDR3 protein: CASSLDRIYGYTF

D gene: .
clone size: .
J gene: TRBJ2-1
V gene: TRBV5-5
CDR3 DNA: TGTGCCAGCAGCCTTCGGGGTTTTTCCTACAATGAGCAGTTCTTC
CDR3 protein: CASSLRGFSYNEQFF

D gene: .
clone size: .
J gene: TRBJ2-5
V gene: TRBV12-3/TRBV12-4
CDR3 DNA: TGTGCCAGCAGGACCGGGCCAGAGACCCAGTACTTC
CDR3 protein: CASRTGPETQYF

D gene: .
clone size: .
J gene: TRBJ2-2
V gene: TRBV24-1
CDR3 DNA: TGTGCCACCAGCGTCGGACTCGGAGGAGGCACCGGGGAGCTGTTTTTT
CDR3 protein: CATSVGLGGGTGELFF

D gene: TRBD2
clone size: few
J gene: TRBJ2-5
V gene: TRBV2
CDR3 DNA: TGTGCCAGCAGTGAAAGGCTAGCGGGAGTAATCCGGCAAGAGACCCAGTACTTC
CDR3 protein: CASSERLAGVIRQETQYF

D gene: .
clone size: .
J gene: TRBJ2-2
V gene: TRBV5-1
CDR3 DNA: TGCGCCAGCAATTTCGGGCAAAGGAACACCGGGGAGCTGTTTTTT
CDR3 protein: CASNFGQRNTGELFF

D gene: .
clone size: many
J gene: TRBJ1-6
V gene: TRBV5-1
CDR3 DNA: TGCGCCAGCAGCTTGTCCGGGTCGGATTCACCCCTCCACTTT
CDR3 protein: CASSLSGSDSPLHF

D gene: .
clone size: few
J gene: TRBJ2-2
V gene: TRBV7-9
CDR3 DNA: TGTGCCAGCGGTGCCGGGGAGCTGTTTTTT
CDR3 protein: CASGAGELFF

D gene: .
clone size: few
J gene: TRBJ2-7
V gene: TRBV3-1
CDR3 DNA: TGTGCCAGCAGCCATCGGGCTACGCAGTACTTC
CDR3 protein: CASSHRATQYF

D gene: .
clone size: .
J gene: TRBJ1-5
V gene: TRBV7-2
CDR3 DNA: TGTGCCAGCAGCTTGTACGCGCAGCCCCAGCATTTT
CDR3 protein: CASSLYAQPQHF

D gene: .
clone size: .
J gene: TRBJ2-2
V gene: TRBV4-1
CDR3 DNA: TGCGCCAGCAGCCTAACATACACCGGGGAGCTGTTTTTT
CDR3 protein: CASSLTYTGELFF

D gene: TRBD2
clone size: .
J gene: TRBJ2-3
V gene: TRBV12-3/TRBV12-4
CDR3 DNA: TGTGCCAGCAGAAAGGGACTAGCGTCGGATACGCAGTATTTT
CDR3 protein: CASRKGLASDTQYF

D gene: TRBD2
clone size: few
J gene: TRBJ2-2
V gene: TRBV24-1
CDR3 DNA: TGTGCCACCAGTGATCCGGCAGGGGGACTAGCTCGTAACACCGGGGAGCTGTTTTTT
CDR3 protein: CATSDPAGGLARNTGELFF

D gene: .
clone size: .
J gene: TRBJ2-2
V gene: TRBV4-2
CDR3 DNA: TGTGCCAGCCGGAGGATGGGTTCCACCGGGGAGCTGTTTTTT
CDR3 protein: CASRRMGSTGELFF

D gene: .
clone size: few
J gene: TRBJ2-6
V gene: TRBV12-3/TRBV12-4
CDR3 DNA: TGTGCCAGCAGTTTTGGACAGTCCACCTCCTCTGGGGCCAACGTCCTGACTTTC
CDR3 protein: CASSFGQSTSSGANVLTF

D gene: .
clone size: few
J gene: TRBJ2-1
V gene: TRBV5-6
CDR3 DNA: TGTGCCAGCAGCTTGTTGTCTAGCGACTACAATGAGCAGTTCTTC
CDR3 protein: CASSLLSSDYNEQFF

D gene: .
clone size: few
J gene: TRBJ2-3
V gene: TRBV29-1
CDR3 DNA: TGCAGCGTTGACACGCCCCAAGGGGCAGATACGCAGTATTTT
CDR3 protein: CSVDTPQGADTQYF

D gene: TRBD2
clone size: .
J gene: TRBJ2-7
V gene: TRBV6-6
CDR3 DNA: TGTGCCAGCACCGAAACGGCCGACATTGGACTAGCGGGATCGGACGAGCAGTACTTC
CDR3 protein: CASTETADIGLAGSDEQYF

D gene: TRBD1
clone size: once
J gene: TRBJ1-5
V gene: TRBV19
CDR3 DNA: TGTGCCAGTAGGGACAGGGGATTAGCTCAGCCCCAGCATTTT
CDR3 protein: CASRDRGLAQPQHF

D gene: .
clone size: .
J gene: TRBJ2-3
V gene: TRBV12-3/TRBV12-4
CDR3 DNA: TGTGCCAGCAGTTTAGCGGGACGGCTCGTCACAGATACGCAGTATTTT
CDR3 protein: CASSLAGRLVTDTQYF

D gene: .
clone size: .
J gene: TRBJ2-3
V gene: TRBV28
CDR3 DNA: TGTGCCAGCAGTTTGGCTCGAGGGGGGACCACAGATACGCAGTATTTT
CDR3 protein: CASSLARGGTTDTQYF

D gene: .
clone size: .
J gene: TRBJ2-4
V gene: TRBV7-9
CDR3 DNA: TGTGCCAGCAGCTTAAGGGGATCTGGCAGGCCAGCCAAAAACATTCAGTACTTC
CDR3 protein: CASSLRGSGRPAKNIQYF

D gene: TRBD1
clone size: .
J gene: TRBJ2-1
V gene: TRBV7-6
CDR3 DNA: TGTGCCAGCAGCTTAGCTCCGGGGACAGACAATGAGCAGTTCTTC
CDR3 protein: CASSLAPGTDNEQFF

D gene: TRBD2
clone size: many
J gene: TRBJ2-3
V gene: TRBV10-3
CDR3 DNA: TGTGCCATCAGTGGGACTAGCGGCACAGATACGCAGTATTTT
CDR3 protein: CAISGTSGTDTQYF